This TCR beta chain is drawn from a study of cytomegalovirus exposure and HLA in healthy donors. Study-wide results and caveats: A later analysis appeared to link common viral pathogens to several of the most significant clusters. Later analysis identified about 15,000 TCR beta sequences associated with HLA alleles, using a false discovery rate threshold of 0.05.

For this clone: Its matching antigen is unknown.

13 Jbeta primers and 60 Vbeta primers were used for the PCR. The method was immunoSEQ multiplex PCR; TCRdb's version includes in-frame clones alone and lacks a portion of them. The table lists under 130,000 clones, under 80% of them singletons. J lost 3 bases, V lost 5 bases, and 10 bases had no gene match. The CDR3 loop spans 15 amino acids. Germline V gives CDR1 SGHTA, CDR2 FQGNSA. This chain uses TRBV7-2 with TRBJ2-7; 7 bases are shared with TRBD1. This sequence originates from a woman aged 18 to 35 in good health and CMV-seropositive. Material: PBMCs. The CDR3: CASSERQGWDYEQYF. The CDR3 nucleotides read TGTGCCAGCAGCGAAAGACAGGGTTGGGACTACGAGCAGTACTTC. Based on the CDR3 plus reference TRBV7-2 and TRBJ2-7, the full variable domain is GAGVSQSPSNKVTEKGKDVELRCDPISGHTALYWYRQSLGQGLEFLIYFQGNSAPDKSGLPSDRFSAERTGGSVSTLTIQRTQQEDSAVYLCASSERQGWDYEQYFGPGTRLTVT.